A selection of T cell receptor beta chains follows, all from one sample in a study of shared T cell receptors in the human thymus. Clones were read by immunoSEQ multiplex PCR, and TCRdb kept only the in-frame ones, dropping some. The data show roughly 700,000 clones, roughly 90% seen once. The same sample was also studied in work on human thymus T cells.

The sample was thymocytes. These receptor sequences come from a boy younger than two with a congenital heart defect. Both conserved end residues are part of each CDR3. D genes are given only for firm matches. Rows may omit the clone size; those that give it use once, few, many or a size class.

TRBJ2-2 | TRBV4-3 | NA | NA | TGCGCCAGCAGCCAAGTTGCGGAGGTGCCCGGGGAGCTGTTTTTT | CASSQVAEVPGELFF
TRBJ2-7 | TRBV5-8 | TRBD2 | few | TGTGCCAGCAGCTCGCCGTCGGGGACTAGGTATATCCCCTACGAGCAGTACTTC | CASSSPSGTRYIPYEQYF
TRBJ2-1 | TRBV18 | TRBD2 | once | TGTGCCAGCTCACCTGGGACTAGCGGTGTACAGCCATACAATGAGCAGTTCTTC | CASSPGTSGVQPYNEQFF
TRBJ2-5 | TRBV4-3 | TRBD2 | NA | TGCGCCAGCAGCCCGACTAGCGGGAGGGCCAAGGGGAAGACCCAGTACTTC | CASSPTSGRAKGKTQYF
TRBJ2-7 | TRBV27 | TRBD1 | once | TGTGCCAGCAGTTTAGGGACAGGGTCATACGAGCAGTACTTC | CASSLGTGSYEQYF
TRBJ2-7 | TRBV5-5 | NA | NA | TGTGCCAGCAGCTCCCATAGGGGTTTGATGGCTAGTATCTCCTACGAGCAGTACTTC | CASSSHRGLMASISYEQYF
TRBJ2-7 | TRBV7-3 | NA | NA | TGTGCCAGCAGCCCCCCCGGGAGACCCTACGAGCAGTACTTC | CASSPPGRPYEQYF
TRBJ1-1 | TRBV7-9 | NA | NA | TGTGCCAGCAGCCTACAGGGGAACACTGAAGCTTTCTTT | CASSLQGNTEAFF
TRBJ2-7 | TRBV15 | TRBD2 | NA | TGTGCCACCAGCAGAAAAACGGGACTAGCGACCTACGAGCAGTACTTC | CATSRKTGLATYEQYF
TRBJ1-2 | TRBV9 | NA | NA | TGTGCCAGCAGCGTAGGGACCCCAGGGTATGGCTACACCTTC | CASSVGTPGYGYTF
TRBJ2-3 | TRBV5-8 | NA | NA | TGTGCCAGCAGCACGCGGGGCAAGCAGTATTTT | CASSTRGKQYF
TRBJ2-3 | TRBV14 | TRBD2 | NA | TGTGCCAGCAGCCAATCTCCCCCGGGAGGGCCGGGAACAGATACGCAGTATTTT | CASSQSPPGGPGTDTQYF
TRBJ2-3 | TRBV5-6 | TRBD2 | NA | TGTGCCAGCAGCCCGGTGTGGCTAGCGGGACTCCCAGATACGCAGTATTTT | CASSPVWLAGLPDTQYF
TRBJ2-1 | TRBV28 | TRBD2 | NA | TGTGCCAGCAGTTCTAGGTTGGCGGCCGGGACTAAGGAGTACAATGAGCAGTTCTTC | CASSSRLAAGTKEYNEQFF
TRBJ2-7 | TRBV6-1 | TRBD2 | NA | TGTGCCAGCAGTGAAGGTCCGGGACTAGCGGGAGGCTACGAGCAGTACTTC | CASSEGPGLAGGYEQYF
TRBJ2-7 | TRBV28 | NA | NA | TGTGCCAGCACCCCTGCGGCTAGCTCCTACGAGCAGTACTTC | CASTPAASSYEQYF
TRBJ2-1 | TRBV18 | TRBD1 | NA | TGTGCCAGCTCCCAAGGACAGGGGAATAATGAGCAGTTCTTC | CASSQGQGNNEQFF
TRBJ2-7 | TRBV6-1 | NA | NA | TGTGCCAGCGTCTCACGGGACACCCCCTACGAGCAGTACTTC | CASVSRDTPYEQYF
TRBJ2-1 | TRBV11-2 | NA | NA | TGTGCCAGCAGCTTAGGGGAGACCGGTGACAATGAGCAGTTCTTC | CASSLGETGDNEQFF
TRBJ1-1 | TRBV5-1 | NA | once | TGCGCCAGCAGCTCGACGGGACTCTCGAACACTGAAGCTTTCTTT | CASSSTGLSNTEAFF